Shown below are 30 T cell receptor beta chains from a single sample sequenced in a study of early T cells in non-severe SARS-CoV-2 infection. Using its own MiXCR run on the 5' RACE reads, TCRdb lists one record per CDR3 protein. The data contain about 48,000 distinct CDR3 sequences, approximately 7.6% of them singletons. Sequencing input: whole blood. Receptor source: an adult who was a healthcare worker with PCR-confirmed SARS-CoV-2 infection or an uninfected control (not recorded which).

This clonotype was observed at least ten times. J is TRBJ1-1 and V is TRBV30, with D possibly matching TRBD1 (5 bases). Between the trimmed V and J ends, which lost 4 bases and 4 bases, there was a span of 13 bases. The CDR3 loop spans 13 amino acids. Germline V gives CDR1 GTSNPN, CDR2 SVGIG (reference sequence). The CDR3 DNA reads as TGTGCCTGGACCACCCCCGGGGGCACTGAAGCTTTCTTT. Encoded protein: CAWTTPGGTEAFF.

This clonotype was counted ten times or more. This chain links TRBV3-1 with TRBJ1-4; D not resolved. The CDR3 has 17 amino acids. From germline, CDR1 is LGHDT and CDR2 YNNKEL (reference sequence). With 0 bases removed from V and 0 bases from J, the gap between germline ends came to 11 bases. This CDR3 is CASSQDSYSATNEKLFF. Here the CDR3 DNA reads TGTGCCAGCAGCCAAGACAGTTACTCTGCAACTAATGAAAAACTGTTTTTT. Combining the CDR3 with reference TRBV3-1 and TRBJ1-4 gives the whole variable domain DTAVSQTPKYLVTQMGNDKSIKCEQNLGHDTMYWYKQDSKKFLKIMFSYNNKELIINETVPNRFSPKSPDKAHLNLHINSLELGDSAVYFCASSQDSYSATNEKLFFGSGTQLSVL.

The table lists this clonotype with many counts. The rearrangement uses TRBV2 and TRBJ2-2; D is unresolved. The V end lost 4 bases, the J end lost 5 bases, and 8 bases lay between the germline ends. CDR3 length: 13 amino acids. Germline CDR1 is SNHLY and CDR2 is FYNNEI. The CDR3 sequence is CASSASVTGELFF. The CDR3 nucleotides are TGTGCCAGCAGTGCGAGCGTTACCGGGGAGCTGTTTTTT. Filled out from reference TRBV2 and TRBJ2-2, the complete variable domain reads EPEVTQTPSHQVTQMGQEVILRCVPISNHLYFYWYRQILGQKVEFLVSFYNNEISEKSEIFDDQFSVERPDGSNFTLKIRSTKLEDSAMYFCASSASVTGELFFGEGSRLTVL.

This chain uses TRBV11-2 with TRBJ2-7, with a weak D call TRBD1 (6 bases). The germline CDR1 and CDR2 sequences are SGHAT and FQNNGV. The CDR3 extends over 14 amino acids. V shed 1 base and J shed 7 bases, with 14 bases lying between them. DNA of the CDR3: TGTGCCAGCAGCTTAGTGGGGGCCTCAGGGGAGCAGTACTTC. It specifies CASSLVGASGEQYF. The full variable domain, rest sourced from reference TRBV11-2 and TRBJ2-7, is EAGVAQSPRYKIIEKRQSVAFWCNPISGHATLYWYQQILGQGPKLLIQFQNNGVVDDSQLPKDRFSAERLKGVDSTLKIQPAKLEDSAVYLCASSLVGASGEQYFGPGTRLTVT.

This clonotype was recorded many times. DNA of the CDR3: TGTGCCAGCAGCTTAGCTTCTCAGGGATTAAATCAGCCCCAGCATTTT. This encodes CASSLASQGLNQPQHF. The V and J genes are TRBV7-2 and TRBJ1-5; D is possibly TRBD1 (5 bases). The V end lost 0 bases, the J end lost 4 bases, and 13 bases lay between the germline ends. Germline loops: CDR1 SGHTA, CDR2 FQGNSA. The CDR3 contains 16 residues.

This clonotype was counted at least ten times. The chain uses TRBV25-1 and TRBJ2-2; D is possibly TRBD2 (5 bases). CDR3 length: 12 amino acids. CDR1 is MGHDK, CDR2 SYGVNS, per germline. V was shortened by 6 bases and J by 8 bases, with 10 bases between the two germline ends. CDR3 region: CASRPPGGELFF. In DNA, the CDR3 is TGTGCCAGCAGGCCCCCGGGGGGGGAGCTGTTTTTT.

Many counts were recorded for this clonotype. CDR3 nucleotides: TGTGCCAGTAGTGTCCAGGGGAGGTGGGAAACGCAGTATTTT. This gives the protein CASSVQGRWETQYF. V and J are TRBV19 and TRBJ2-3, with D possibly being TRBD1 or TRBD2 (6 bases each). With 5 bases removed from V and 9 bases from J, the gap between germline ends came to 18 bases. Germline-derived CDR1 and CDR2 are LNHDA and SQIVND (reference sequence). The CDR3 runs 14 residues. The whole variable domain, remainder taken from reference TRBV19 and TRBJ2-3, is DGGITQSPKYLFRKEGQNVTLSCEQNLNHDAMYWYRQDPGQGLRLIYYSQIVNDFQKGDIAEGYSVSREKKESFPLTVTSAQKNPTAFYLCASSVQGRWETQYFGPGTRLTVL.

This clonotype was counted ten times or more. This rearrangement joins TRBV11-2 to TRBJ1-6; D unclear. There are 14 residues in the CDR3. V was pared by 2 bases and J by 7 bases, with 9 bases between. The germline gives CDR1 SGHAT, CDR2 FQNNGV. CDR3 DNA: TGTGCCAGCAGCTTATCGGATATGAATTCACCCCTCCACTTT. Protein: CASSLSDMNSPLHF.

This clonotype was seen ten or more times. The chain recombines TRBV30 with TRBJ2-7, with 8 bases identical to TRBD1. This CDR3 region has 12 residues. CDR1 and CDR2 (germline): GTSNPN, SVGIG (reference sequence). J lost 5 bases, V lost 7 bases, and 7 bases had no gene match. DNA for the CDR3: TGTGCCTTAACTCACAGGGGGGACGAGCAGTACTTC. It codes for CALTHRGDEQYF.

This clonotype was detected many times. The chain joins TRBV10-3 to TRBJ2-3; 9 bases match TRBD1. J lost 0 bases, V lost 10 bases, and 17 bases had no gene match. CDR1 ENHRY and CDR2 SYGVKD come from the germline V gene. This CDR3 is built from 18 residues. CDR3 nucleotides: TGTGCCACCCACCCCTCCGGGACAGGGTACTCTAGCACAGATACGCAGTATTTT. This codes for CATHPSGTGYSSTDTQYF.

The rearrangement joins TRBV30 to TRBJ1-1; D perhaps matches TRBD1 (5 bases). The germline V gene encodes CDR1 GTSNPN and CDR2 SVGIG (reference sequence). V was trimmed by 4 bases and J by 1 base, leaving 10 bases between them. CDR3 size: 13 residues. The chain's CDR3 is CAWIMGQNTEAFF. The CDR3, as DNA: TGTGCCTGGATTATGGGGCAGAACACTGAAGCTTTCTTT.

This clonotype was picked up many times. This chain connects TRBV5-6 to TRBJ1-2, with D hard to call. The CDR3 covers 14 residues. CDR1 SGHDT and CDR2 YYEEEE come from the germline V gene. V was shortened by 4 bases and J by 3 bases, with 13 bases between the two germline ends. CDR3 sequence reads: CASSRTTPYYGYTF. The CDR3 DNA follows: TGTGCCAGCAGCCGGACGACGCCTTACTATGGCTACACCTTC.

This clonotype showed up just a few times. The chain has TRBV6-6 and TRBJ2-2; 7 bases align to TRBD1. The germline V gene encodes CDR1 MNHNY and CDR2 SVGAGI (reference sequence). CDR3 length equals 15 residues. After removal of 4 bases from V and 2 bases from J, the junction contained 4 bases not matched to a gene. As DNA, the CDR3 is TGTGCCAGCAGTTGGGACAGCCGAAACACCGGGGAGCTGTTTTTT. As protein: CASSWDSRNTGELFF.

The chain couples TRBV6-6 to TRBJ2-1; no firm D call. Germline V gene data show CDR1 as MNHNY and CDR2 as SVGAGI (reference sequence). V gave up 4 bases and J gave up 2 bases, with 15 bases separating them. The CDR3 has 16 amino acids. This CDR3 reads CASSSGPPGAYNEQFF. The CDR3 DNA reads TGTGCCAGCAGTTCCGGTCCCCCCGGCGCCTACAATGAGCAGTTCTTC.

This clonotype was seen repeatedly, ten times or more. The rearrangement links TRBV4-3 to TRBJ2-1; D is uncertain. The CDR3 is 14 amino acids. Germline CDR1 LGHNA, CDR2 YSLEER. V was shortened by 1 base and J by 1 base, with 5 bases between the two germline ends. For the CDR3, the DNA is TGCGCCAGCAGCCAAGTAGGATCCTACAATGAGCAGTTCTTC. Its translation: CASSQVGSYNEQFF.

The J gene is TRBJ1-1, the V gene TRBV6-2 or TRBV6-3, with 7 bases fitting TRBD1. The CDR3 runs to 12 residues. Germline-derived CDR1 and CDR2 are MNHEY and SVGEGT. The V gene end was trimmed by 6 bases and the J gene end by 8 bases; junction bases not matched to a gene: 6. The CDR3 here is CASRLRTGEAFF. CDR3 in DNA: TGTGCCAGCAGACTTAGGACAGGAGAAGCTTTCTTT.

This clonotype has ten or more counts. V gene TRBV4-3 combines with J gene TRBJ2-7; D unresolved. The CDR3 is made up of 13 amino acids. CDR1 and CDR2 from the germline V gene are LGHNA and YSLEER. Trimming removed 0 bases at V and 5 bases at J, with 8 bases between. Here the CDR3 DNA reads TGCGCCAGCAGCCAAGATATATGGGACGAGCAGTACTTC. As protein: CASSQDIWDEQYF.

In its sample, this clonotype was seen many times. V gene TRBV4-1 combines with J gene TRBJ2-7; D gene uncertain. Germline CDR1 reads MGHRA; CDR2 reads YSYEKL. The ends were cut back, 0 bases at V and 3 bases at J, with 6 bases in the middle. CDR3 length equals 13 residues. The CDR3 sequence is CASSQENSYEQYF. The CDR3 DNA reads TGCGCCAGCAGCCAAGAAAACAGCTACGAGCAGTACTTC.

In the case of this clonotype: An end of the junction does not agree with germline; a read error may underlie this. This sequence joins TRBV20-1 and TRBJ2-1; D is possibly TRBD1 (6 bases). The CDR3 loop spans 13 amino acids. CDR1 and CDR2 from the germline V gene are DFQATT and SNEGSKA (reference sequence). The CDR3 loop reads CSAGIGTANRGSF. CDR3 DNA sequence: TGCAGTGCGGGAATCGGGACGGCGAATAGGGGGTCCTTC.

This clonotype was seen a few times. The rearrangement links TRBV7-9 to TRBJ1-1; 7 positions agree with TRBD1. V lost 5 bases and J lost 3; bases outside the gene matches: 6. Looked up from germline, CDR1 is SEHNR and CDR2 is FQNEAQ (reference sequence). The CDR3 contains 14 residues. CDR3 sequence reads: CASSPGTAHTEAFF. The DNA for the CDR3 is TGTGCCAGCAGCCCGGGGACAGCCCACACTGAAGCTTTCTTT.

The V call is TRBV13, the J call TRBJ1-1, with no clear D. The V and J ends lost 3 bases and 1 base respectively, with 15 bases between them. This CDR3 spans 16 amino acids. Germline V gene data show CDR1 as PRHDT and CDR2 as FYEKMQ (reference sequence). The CDR3 nucleotides are TGTGCCAGCAGCTTTTGGCGGACCACTTCGAACACTGAAGCTTTCTTT. Protein: CASSFWRTTSNTEAFF.

Here the CDR3 DNA reads TGTGCCAGCAGCCACAGGGGCAGTGTCATATATTTT. Encoded protein: CASSHRGSVIYF. V gene TRBV3-1 combines with J gene TRBJ1-3; D might be TRBD1 (6 bases). The germline V and J ends were trimmed by 3 bases and 12 bases, with 12 bases remaining between them. Germline V lookup: CDR1 LGHDT, CDR2 YNNKEL (reference sequence). This CDR3 is 12 amino acids long.

The chain uses TRBV28 and TRBJ1-2; D is undetermined. V gave up 2 bases and J gave up 2 bases, with 6 bases separating them. The CDR3 consists of 13 residues. CDR1 MDHEN and CDR2 SYDVKM come from the germline V gene. The CDR3 DNA reads TGTGCCAGCAGTTTAAGCAGGAACTATGGCTACACCTTC. Protein: CASSLSRNYGYTF.

This rearrangement joins TRBV12-3 or TRBV12-4 to TRBJ2-5, with D possibly TRBD1 on 5 matching bases. The CDR3 is 16 residues long. V lost 1 base and J 0 bases, leaving 12 bases between the germline ends. The CDR3 nucleotides are TGTGCCAGCAGTTTAGGCTGGGGCTCGTACCAAGAGACCCAGTACTTC. Encoded protein: CASSLGWGSYQETQYF.

This clonotype was detected a few times. The CDR3 nucleotides are TGTGCCAGCAGCCAGCGGGACAGGGACACTGAAGCTTTCTTT. Amino acids: CASSQRDRDTEAFF. This chain joins TRBV7-9 and TRBJ1-1, with TRBD1 identical over 9 bases. V was pared by 5 bases and J by 3 bases, with 4 bases of the junction left unmatched. Germline V gene sequence: CDR1 SEHNR, CDR2 FQNEAQ (reference sequence). This CDR3 has 14 amino acids.

This clonotype has only a few counts. As DNA, the CDR3 is TGTGCCAGCAGTTCCCCGGGGGCCACCGGGGAGCTGTTTTTT. Protein: CASSSPGATGELFF. The chain employs TRBV28 and TRBJ2-2, with D perhaps assigned TRBD1 or TRBD2 (6 bases each). V lost 4 bases and J lost 4, with 10 bases in between. CDR1 and CDR2 from the germline V gene are MDHEN and SYDVKM. The CDR3 is 14 amino acids. Variable domain in full (rest from reference TRBV28 and TRBJ2-2): DVKVTQSSRYLVKRTGEKVFLECVQDMDHENMFWYRQDPGLGLRLIYFSYDVKMKEKGDIPEGYSVSREKKERFSLILESASTNQTSMYLCASSSPGATGELFFGEGSRLTVL.

J is TRBJ1-5 and V is TRBV19; D is unclear. V shed 5 bases and J shed 9 bases, with 14 bases lying between them. Looked up from germline, CDR1 is LNHDA and CDR2 is SQIVND (reference sequence). The CDR3 runs 13 residues. The DNA for the CDR3 is TGTGCCAGTAGTCCCCCCCTCGGTCGGCCCCAGCATTTT. It encodes CASSPPLGRPQHF.

This clonotype was seen a handful of times. The chain is built from TRBV20-1 and TRBJ2-1; D remains ambiguous. With 0 bases removed from V and 5 bases from J, the gap between germline ends came to 14 bases. Germline V CDR1 and CDR2: DFQATT, SNEGSKA (reference sequence). The CDR3 loop spans 15 amino acids. DNA of the CDR3: TGCAGTGCTAGAGAAAGTTACAAGAGCAACAATGAGCAGTTCTTC. This translates into CSARESYKSNNEQFF.

This clonotype was recorded at least ten times. The chain joins TRBV28 to TRBJ1-5; TRBD1 might be the D (6 bases). CDR1 is MDHEN, CDR2 SYDVKM, per germline. Trimming left V 6 bases short and J 6 bases short, with 15 bases between. The CDR3 sequence is 14 residues long. The CDR3 DNA sequence: TGTGCCAGCAGAGAAGGGGGGTTTACTCAGCCCCAGCATTTT. This codes for CASREGGFTQPQHF.

This clonotype came up a few times. The rearrangement uses TRBV19 and TRBJ2-5; D is possibly TRBD1 (6 bases). The ends were cut back, 4 bases at V and 2 bases at J, with 17 bases in the middle. Germline lookup yields CDR1 LNHDA and CDR2 SQIVND (reference sequence). The CDR3 totals 16 residues. CDR3: CASSTLTGSRQETQYF. CDR3 bases: TGTGCCAGTAGTACCCTAACAGGGTCCCGGCAAGAGACCCAGTACTTC. The whole variable domain, remainder taken from reference TRBV19 and TRBJ2-5, is DGGITQSPKYLFRKEGQNVTLSCEQNLNHDAMYWYRQDPGQGLRLIYYSQIVNDFQKGDIAEGYSVSREKKESFPLTVTSAQKNPTAFYLCASSTLTGSRQETQYFGPGTRLLVL.